The 18 T cell receptor beta chains given below trace back to one sample, sequenced in a study of T cells in Graves' hyperthyroidism and ophthalmopathy (dated by TCRdb to the late 2010s). Libraries were prepared through multiplex PCR. Sequencing was carried out with an Illumina HiSeq 2000. The TCR beta CDR3 regions were amplified from RNA transcripts. The TCR CDR3 was subjected to a first round of RT-PCR using the HTBI primer set and the Qiagen OneStep RT-PCR kit. Through fastp at Q25 and MiXCR, TCRdb rebuilt clones from the public reads, retaining in-frame beta chains. Here each entry gathers all rows of one CDR3 protein and keeps the most common genes and DNA. The sample records roughly 600,000 distinct CDR3 sequences, about 14% of which are singletons. The ten largest account for approximately 13% of the sample. The sample taken for sequencing was blood. Every receptor here comes from a woman in her forties or fifties with Graves' ophthalmopathy.

This clonotype came up many times. V and J are TRBV7-2 and TRBJ2-5; perhaps TRBD1 as D (7 bases). The CDR3 is made up of 14 amino acids. Deletions cut 4 bases from V and 2 bases from J, with 11 bases between. Looked up from germline, CDR1 is SGHTA and CDR2 is FQGNSA. CDR3 bases: TGTGCCAGCAGCTCCCAGGGGGGACAAGAGACCCAGTACTTC. Translated: CASSSQGGQETQYF.

In this sample, this clonotype turned up a few times. This chain links TRBV6-1 with TRBJ1-2; D unclear. The germline V gene encodes CDR1 MNHNS and CDR2 SASEGT. The CDR3 sequence is 11 residues long. The germline V and J ends were trimmed by 7 bases and 7 bases, with 10 bases remaining between them. The CDR3 DNA reads as TGTGCCAGCAAAAGGGCGGGTGGCTACACCTTC. Its translation: CASKRAGGYTF.

Only a few counts were recorded for this clonotype. This chain connects TRBV3-1 to TRBJ1-1, with D perhaps TRBD1 (5 bases). Trimming took 4 bases from V and 4 from J, leaving 16 bases between them. CDR1 and CDR2 (germline): LGHDT, YNNKEL (reference sequence). CDR3 length: 15 residues. The CDR3 region has the DNA TGTGCCAGCAGCCGAGCCAAGGGGCGAGGCACTGAAGCTTTCTTT. It specifies CASSRAKGRGTEAFF.

This clonotype was recorded a few times. The rearrangement links TRBV4-3 to TRBJ2-1; D ambiguous. The germline V gene encodes CDR1 LGHNA and CDR2 YSLEER. V was cut by 0 bases and J by 9 bases, with 12 bases left in between. The CDR3 is made up of 14 amino acids. CDR3 loop: CASSQDSSPSEQFF. Written as DNA, the CDR3 is TGCGCCAGCAGCCAAGATTCGAGTCCTAGTGAGCAGTTCTTC.

This clonotype was seen only a few times. V usage is TRBV12-3 or TRBV12-4 and J usage is TRBJ2-1, with D possibly matching TRBD1 (5 bases). The CDR3 runs 13 residues. Trimming took 1 base from V and 10 from J, leaving 11 bases between them. As DNA, the CDR3 is TGTGCCAGCAGTTTAGGCAGGGTTCGGGAGCAGTTCTTC. This gives the protein CASSLGRVREQFF.

The chain employs TRBV6-1 and TRBJ1-4; TRBD1 matches 11 bases. Germline CDR1 is MNHNS and CDR2 is SASEGT. The CDR3 runs 15 residues. The J segment lost 12 bases and the V segment lost 7 bases, leaving 13 bases of the junction unmatched. The CDR3: CASTPGQGAIAELFF. The CDR3 coding sequence is TGTGCCAGCACCCCCGGACAGGGGGCTATCGCGGAACTGTTTTTT.

This clonotype was observed a handful of times. The chain recombines TRBV10-3 with TRBJ2-1; D tentatively reads TRBD1 or TRBD2 (5 bases each). Germline V lookup: CDR1 ENHRY, CDR2 SYGVKD. V lost 6 bases and J lost 7, with 16 bases in between. The length of the CDR3 is 14 residues. The CDR3 DNA follows: TGTGCCATCAGGGGGACCACATCGTTAAATGAGCAGTTCTTC. Translation: CAIRGTTSLNEQFF.

This clonotype was seen at least ten times. This rearrangement joins TRBV6-1 to TRBJ2-5; 11 bases are a match to TRBD2. Germline V gives CDR1 MNHNS, CDR2 SASEGT. This CDR3 is built from 16 residues. The trim removed 5 bases at V and 5 bases at J, leaving 10 bases unmatched. The CDR3 loop reads CASSYLLAGVVETQYF. CDR3 nucleotide sequence: TGTGCCAGCAGTTACCTACTAGCGGGAGTTGTGGAGACCCAGTACTTC.

There are a few counts of this clonotype. V usage is TRBV7-6 and J usage is TRBJ2-7, with D hard to call. Trimming cost V 6 bases and J 6 bases, with 21 bases left between them. Germline CDR1 SGHVS, CDR2 FNYEAQ. This CDR3 contains 15 residues. The DNA for the CDR3 is TGTGCCAGCAGTTCTACGGTCGCCCAAACTGGCGAGCAGTACTTC. The encoded protein is CASSSTVAQTGEQYF.

This clonotype appeared many times. The chain is built from TRBV5-1 and TRBJ2-5, with 14 bases fitting TRBD2. This CDR3 comprises 17 residues. The J segment lost 1 base and the V segment lost 3 bases, leaving 5 bases of the junction unmatched. Germline V lookup: CDR1 SGHRS, CDR2 YFSETQ. The chain's CDR3 is CASSSMTSGRAQETQYF. The CDR3 DNA reads as TGCGCCAGCAGCTCAATGACTAGCGGGAGGGCCCAAGAGACCCAGTACTTC.

V gene TRBV20-1 combines with J gene TRBJ2-3, with D possibly being TRBD2 (6 bases). Germline CDR1 is DFQATT and CDR2 is SNEGSKA (reference sequence). V lost 5 bases, J lost 8 bases, and 23 bases lay in between. The CDR3 extends over 15 amino acids. CDR3 in amino acids: CSASRDFGDYGTQYF. The CDR3 DNA reads as TGCAGTGCTTCGAGGGACTTTGGGGATTACGGTACGCAGTATTTT.

Many counts were recorded for this clonotype. The chain carries TRBV5-1 and TRBJ2-3; tentatively, D is TRBD2 (6 bases). There are 14 residues in the CDR3. CDR1 is SGHRS, CDR2 YFSETQ, per germline. V gave up 1 base and J gave up 6 bases, with 12 bases separating them. The CDR3 sequence: CASSLTSTQDTQYF. The CDR3 region has the DNA TGCGCCAGCAGCTTGACTAGCACGCAGGATACGCAGTATTTT.

In regard to this clonotype: It may be a read error: a sequence one base away is much more abundant. No conserved phenylalanine or tryptophan is present at the end of the CDR3, so a read error is the likely explanation. The chain has TRBV5-8 and TRBJ2-7; 9 bases agree with TRBD2. The germline V gene encodes CDR1 SGHTS and CDR2 YDEGEE. This CDR3 has 15 residues. The junction had 9 bases not matched to a gene; V was cut back by 6 bases and J by 2 bases. Here the CDR3 DNA reads TGTGCCAGCAACCCCGGGACTAGCTACACCTACGAGCAGTACCTC. It codes for CASNPGTSYTYEQYL.

This clonotype occurred many times. CDR3 in amino acids: CSAFNTGETGNTIYF. As DNA, the CDR3 is TGCAGTGCCTTTAATACAGGGGAGACGGGAAACACCATATATTTT. The V and J genes are TRBV20-1 and TRBJ1-3; TRBD1 aligns across 7 bases. V was pared by 6 bases and J by 4 bases, with 12 bases of the junction left unmatched. From germline, CDR1 is DFQATT and CDR2 SNEGSKA (reference sequence). The CDR3 extends over 15 amino acids.

V gene TRBV24-1 combines with J gene TRBJ1-2; D not resolved. Germline CDR1 and CDR2: KGHDR and SFDVKD. The CDR3 is 12 residues long. Between the trimmed V and J ends, which lost 4 bases and 8 bases, there was a span of 10 bases. The CDR3, as DNA: TGTGCCACCAGTGACCCCTCGCTCGGCTACACCTTC. Protein product: CATSDPSLGYTF.

This clonotype occurred a few times. Germline and junction disagree at one end, which may indicate a read error. The chain recombines TRBV7-7 with TRBJ2-2, with a weak D call TRBD2 (6 bases). Germline V gene data show CDR1 as SSHAT and CDR2 as FNYEAQ (reference sequence). The length of the CDR3 is 16 residues. The CDR3 loop reads CASSPRDPGLPGELFF. The CDR3 nucleotides read TGTGCTAGCAGTCCTAGGGACCCCGGACTACCCGGGGAGCTGTTTTTT.

This clonotype was detected many times. CDR3 sequence (DNA): TGTGCCAGCAGTTTGCGGGGAGACACTGAAGCTTTCTTT. Translating gives CASSLRGDTEAFF. The V call is TRBV28, the J call TRBJ1-1, with D unclear. The germline V and J ends were trimmed by 3 bases and 3 bases, with 8 bases remaining between them. The length of the CDR3 is 13 residues. CDR1 is MDHEN, CDR2 SYDVKM, per germline. The variable domain in full, with the rest retrieved from reference TRBV28 and TRBJ1-1, is DVKVTQSSRYLVKRTGEKVFLECVQDMDHENMFWYRQDPGLGLRLIYFSYDVKMKEKGDIPEGYSVSREKKERFSLILESASTNQTSMYLCASSLRGDTEAFFGQGTRLTVV.

This clonotype was seen a few times. The rearrangement links TRBV4-1 to TRBJ2-5; D gene ambiguous. This CDR3 has 12 residues. Germline loops: CDR1 MGHRA, CDR2 YSYEKL. Trimming shortened V by 0 bases and J by 5 bases, and 4 bases separated the two germline ends. CDR3 coding DNA: TGCGCCAGCAGCCAAGAAGAGGAGACCCAGTACTTC. Translated: CASSQEEETQYF.